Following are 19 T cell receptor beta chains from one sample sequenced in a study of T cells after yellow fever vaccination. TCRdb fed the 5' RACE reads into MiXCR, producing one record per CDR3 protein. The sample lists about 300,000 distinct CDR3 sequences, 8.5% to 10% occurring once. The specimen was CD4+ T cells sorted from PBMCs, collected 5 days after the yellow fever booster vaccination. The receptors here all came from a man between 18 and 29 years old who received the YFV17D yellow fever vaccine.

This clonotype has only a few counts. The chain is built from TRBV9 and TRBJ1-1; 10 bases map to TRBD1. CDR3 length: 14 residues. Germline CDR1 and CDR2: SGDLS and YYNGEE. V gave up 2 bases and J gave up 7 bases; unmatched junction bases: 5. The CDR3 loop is CASSVGTGDLEAFF. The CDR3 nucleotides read TGTGCCAGCAGCGTGGGGACAGGGGACCTTGAAGCTTTCTTT.

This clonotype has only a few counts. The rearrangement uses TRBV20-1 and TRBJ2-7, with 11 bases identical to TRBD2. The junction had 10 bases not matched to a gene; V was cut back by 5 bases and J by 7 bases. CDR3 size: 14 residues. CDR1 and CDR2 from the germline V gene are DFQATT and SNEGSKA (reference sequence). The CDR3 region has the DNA TGCAGTGCTGATCTTAGCGGGGGGGCGGGGGAGCAGTACTTC. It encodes CSADLSGGAGEQYF.

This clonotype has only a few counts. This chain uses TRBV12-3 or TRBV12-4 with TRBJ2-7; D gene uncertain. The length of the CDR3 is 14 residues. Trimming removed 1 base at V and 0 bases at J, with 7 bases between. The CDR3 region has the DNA TGTGCCAGCAGTTTAGGGTGGGGCTCCTACGAGCAGTACTTC. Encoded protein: CASSLGWGSYEQYF.

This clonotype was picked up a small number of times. The CDR3 coding sequence is TGTGCCAGCAAGAACAGGGCGGATCGCACAGATACGCAGTATTTT. Translated, it gives CASKNRADRTDTQYF. This chain connects TRBV12-3 or TRBV12-4 to TRBJ2-3, with D perhaps TRBD1 (6 bases). This CDR3 is 15 amino acids long. V was trimmed by 7 bases and J by 1 base, leaving 15 bases between them.

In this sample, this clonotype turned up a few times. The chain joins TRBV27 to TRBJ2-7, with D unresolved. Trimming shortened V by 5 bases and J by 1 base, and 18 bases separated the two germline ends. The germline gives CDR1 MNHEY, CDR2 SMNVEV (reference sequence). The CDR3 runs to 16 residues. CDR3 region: CASSPPDWSASYEQYF. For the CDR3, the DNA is TGTGCCAGCAGTCCCCCAGATTGGAGCGCTTCCTACGAGCAGTACTTC.

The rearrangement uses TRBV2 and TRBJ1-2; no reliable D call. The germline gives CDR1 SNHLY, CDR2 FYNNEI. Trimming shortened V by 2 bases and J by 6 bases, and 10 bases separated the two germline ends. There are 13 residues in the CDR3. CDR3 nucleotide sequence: TGTGCCAGCAGTGAAACTGCGCCAAATGGCTACACCTTC. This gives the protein CASSETAPNGYTF.

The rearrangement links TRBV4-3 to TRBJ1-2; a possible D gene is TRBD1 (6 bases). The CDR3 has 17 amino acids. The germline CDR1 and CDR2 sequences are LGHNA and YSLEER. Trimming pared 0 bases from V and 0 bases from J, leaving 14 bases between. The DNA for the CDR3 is TGCGCCAGCAGCCAAGATTGGGAGGGGGATCCTAACTATGGCTACACCTTC. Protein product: CASSQDWEGDPNYGYTF.

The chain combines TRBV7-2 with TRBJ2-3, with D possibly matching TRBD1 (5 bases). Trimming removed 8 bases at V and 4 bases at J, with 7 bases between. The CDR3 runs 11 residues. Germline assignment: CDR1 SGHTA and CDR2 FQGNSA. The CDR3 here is CASGASDTQYF. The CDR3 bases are TGTGCCAGCGGGGCTTCAGATACGCAGTATTTT.

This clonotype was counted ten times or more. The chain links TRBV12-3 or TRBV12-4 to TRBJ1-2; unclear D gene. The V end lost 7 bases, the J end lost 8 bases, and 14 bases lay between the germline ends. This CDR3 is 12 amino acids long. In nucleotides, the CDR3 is TGTGCCAGCAAGCTGCAAGCCGGGGGCTACACCTTC. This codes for CASKLQAGGYTF.

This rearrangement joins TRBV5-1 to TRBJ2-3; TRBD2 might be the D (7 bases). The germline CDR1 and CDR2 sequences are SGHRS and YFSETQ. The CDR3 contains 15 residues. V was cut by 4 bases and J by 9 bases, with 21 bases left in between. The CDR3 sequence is CASSPLRGAAKTQYF. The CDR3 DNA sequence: TGCGCCAGCAGCCCCCTTCGGGGGGCGGCGAAAACGCAGTATTTT.

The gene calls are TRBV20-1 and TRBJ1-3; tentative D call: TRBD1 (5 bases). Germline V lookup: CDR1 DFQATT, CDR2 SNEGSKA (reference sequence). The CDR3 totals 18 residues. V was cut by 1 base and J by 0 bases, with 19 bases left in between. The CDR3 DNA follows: TGCAGTGCTAGAGGAGCGGGGCCGGGCCACAACTCTGGAAACACCATATATTTT. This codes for CSARGAGPGHNSGNTIYF.

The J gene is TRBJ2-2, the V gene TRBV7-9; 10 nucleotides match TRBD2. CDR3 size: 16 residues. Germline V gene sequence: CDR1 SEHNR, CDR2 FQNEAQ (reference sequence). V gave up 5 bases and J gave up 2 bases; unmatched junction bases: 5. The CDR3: CASSRSGGLNTGELFF. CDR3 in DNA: TGTGCCAGCAGCCGTAGCGGGGGGCTTAACACCGGGGAGCTGTTTTTT.

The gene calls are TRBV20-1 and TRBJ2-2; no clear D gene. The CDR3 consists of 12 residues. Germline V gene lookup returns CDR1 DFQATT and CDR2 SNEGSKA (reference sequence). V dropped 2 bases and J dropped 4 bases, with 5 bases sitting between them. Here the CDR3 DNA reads TGCAGTGCTAGACGTGGCACCGGGGAGCTGTTTTTT. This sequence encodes CSARRGTGELFF.

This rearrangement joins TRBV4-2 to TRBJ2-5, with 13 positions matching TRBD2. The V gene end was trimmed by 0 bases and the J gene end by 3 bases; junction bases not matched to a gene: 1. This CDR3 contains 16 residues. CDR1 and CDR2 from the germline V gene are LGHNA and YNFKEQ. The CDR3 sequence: CASSQEGTSGEETQYF. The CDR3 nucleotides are TGTGCCAGCAGCCAAGAGGGGACTAGCGGGGAAGAGACCCAGTACTTC.

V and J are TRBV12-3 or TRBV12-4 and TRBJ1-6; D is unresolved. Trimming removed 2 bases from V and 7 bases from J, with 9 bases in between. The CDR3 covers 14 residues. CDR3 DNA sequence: TGTGCCAGCAGTTTACGGGGTTCGAATTCACCCCTCCACTTT. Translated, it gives CASSLRGSNSPLHF.

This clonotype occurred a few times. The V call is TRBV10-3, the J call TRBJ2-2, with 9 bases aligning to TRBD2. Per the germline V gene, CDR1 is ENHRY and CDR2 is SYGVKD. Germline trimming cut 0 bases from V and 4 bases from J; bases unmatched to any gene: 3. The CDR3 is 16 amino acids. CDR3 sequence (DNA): TGTGCCATCAGTGAGTCAGCGGGGGGCCTCACCGGGGAGCTGTTTTTT. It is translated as CAISESAGGLTGELFF.

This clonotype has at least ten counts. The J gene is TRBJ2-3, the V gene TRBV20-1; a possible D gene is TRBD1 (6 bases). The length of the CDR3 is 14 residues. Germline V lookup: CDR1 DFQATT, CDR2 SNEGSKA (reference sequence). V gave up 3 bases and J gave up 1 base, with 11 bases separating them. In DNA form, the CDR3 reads TGCAGTGCTAGGGACAGCTTGGGCACAGATACGCAGTATTTT. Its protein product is CSARDSLGTDTQYF.

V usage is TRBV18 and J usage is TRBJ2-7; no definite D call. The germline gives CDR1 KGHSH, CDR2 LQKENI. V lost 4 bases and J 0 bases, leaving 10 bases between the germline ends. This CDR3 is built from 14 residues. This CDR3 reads CASSLGLGSYEQYV. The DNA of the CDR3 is TGTGCCAGCTCACTGGGATTGGGCTCCTACGAGCAGTACGTC.

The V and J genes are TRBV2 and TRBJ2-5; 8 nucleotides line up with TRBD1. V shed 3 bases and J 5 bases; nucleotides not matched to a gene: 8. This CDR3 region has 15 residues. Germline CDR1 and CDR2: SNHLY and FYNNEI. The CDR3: CASSESRQGMETQYF. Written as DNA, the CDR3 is TGTGCCAGCAGTGAGTCCCGACAGGGGATGGAGACCCAGTACTTC.